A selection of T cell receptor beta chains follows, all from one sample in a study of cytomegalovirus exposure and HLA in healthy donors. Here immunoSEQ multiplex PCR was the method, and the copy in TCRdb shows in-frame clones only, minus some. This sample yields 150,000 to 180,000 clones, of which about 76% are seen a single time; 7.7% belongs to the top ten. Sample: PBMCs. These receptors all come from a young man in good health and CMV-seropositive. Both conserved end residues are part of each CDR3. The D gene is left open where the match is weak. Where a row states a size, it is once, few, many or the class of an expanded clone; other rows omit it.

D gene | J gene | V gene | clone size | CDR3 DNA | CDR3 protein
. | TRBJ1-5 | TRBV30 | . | TGTGCCTGGAGTGTACGGGGAAGTATTAGCAATCAGCCCCAGCATTTT | CAWSVRGSISNQPQHF
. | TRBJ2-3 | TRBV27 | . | TGTGCCAACAAAAGCGGTACTAGCACAGATACGCAGTATTTT | CANKSGTSTDTQYF
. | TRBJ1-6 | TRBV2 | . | TGTGCCAGCAGTGATCAACAGAACTATTCACCCCTCCACTTT | CASSDQQNYSPLHF
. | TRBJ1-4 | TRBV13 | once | TGTGCCAGCAGCTTAGGCCTAGCCCCAACTAATGAAAAACTGTTTTTT | CASSLGLAPTNEKLFF
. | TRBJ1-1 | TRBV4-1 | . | TGCGCCAGCAGCCAAGTATTGTCACATGAAGCTTTCTTT | CASSQVLSHEAFF
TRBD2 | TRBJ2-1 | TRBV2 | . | TGTGCCAGCAGTGAAAGAGGAGCGGGGGGGCAGTTCTTC | CASSERGAGGQFF
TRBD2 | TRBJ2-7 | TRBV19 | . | TGTGCCACCCGGTCGGCGGGAGACGGGTACGAGCAGTACTTC | CATRSAGDGYEQYF
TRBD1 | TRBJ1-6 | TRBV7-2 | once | TGTGCCAGCAGCTTCCGGGACAGGGGGCGAGAGAATTCACCCCTCCACTTT | CASSFRDRGRENSPLHF
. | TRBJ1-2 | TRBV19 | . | TGTGCCAGTAGTATGGGCAGTCAGGGGTCCTATGGCTACACCTTC | CASSMGSQGSYGYTF
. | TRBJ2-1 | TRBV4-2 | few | TGTGCCAGCAGCCAAAATCTAGCGGAGCAGTTCTTC | CASSQNLAEQFF
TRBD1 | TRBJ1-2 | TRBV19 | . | TGTGCCAGTAGTATAGATCTAGGGACAGCCACGTATGGCTACACCTTC | CASSIDLGTATYGYTF
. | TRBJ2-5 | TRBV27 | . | TGTGCCAGCAGTTTACTCACTGGAGAGACCCAGTACTTC | CASSLLTGETQYF
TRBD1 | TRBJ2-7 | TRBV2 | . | TGTGCCAGCAGGGGGGACAGGGCTGTGTACGAGCAGTACTTC | CASRGDRAVYEQYF
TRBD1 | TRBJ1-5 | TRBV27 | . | TGTGCCAGCAGCTCTGGGACAGCTAGCAATCAGCCCCAGCATTTT | CASSSGTASNQPQHF
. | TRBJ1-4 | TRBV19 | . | TGTGCCAGTAGTAGCTTGCGAAATGAAAAACTGTTTTTT | CASSSLRNEKLFF
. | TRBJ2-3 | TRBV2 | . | TGTGCCGATGTCGGAGGGTTGGTAGGGGATACGCAGTATTTT | CADVGGLVGDTQYF
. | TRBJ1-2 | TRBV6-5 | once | TGTGCCAGCAGTAGGGGGTCGGACTATGGCTACACCTTC | CASSRGSDYGYTF
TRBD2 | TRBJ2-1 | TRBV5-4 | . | TGTGCCAGCAGGGCTAGCGGGAGGGCCGGTTACAATGAGCAGTTCTTC | CASRASGRAGYNEQFF
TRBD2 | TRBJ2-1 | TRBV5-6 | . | TGTGCCAGCAGCTTCGCGGGAGGGCCGCAGTTCTTC | CASSFAGGPQFF
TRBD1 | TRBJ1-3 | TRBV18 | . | TGTGCCAGCTCACTTACCCGGGACAGATATGGAAACACCATATATTTT | CASSLTRDRYGNTIYF